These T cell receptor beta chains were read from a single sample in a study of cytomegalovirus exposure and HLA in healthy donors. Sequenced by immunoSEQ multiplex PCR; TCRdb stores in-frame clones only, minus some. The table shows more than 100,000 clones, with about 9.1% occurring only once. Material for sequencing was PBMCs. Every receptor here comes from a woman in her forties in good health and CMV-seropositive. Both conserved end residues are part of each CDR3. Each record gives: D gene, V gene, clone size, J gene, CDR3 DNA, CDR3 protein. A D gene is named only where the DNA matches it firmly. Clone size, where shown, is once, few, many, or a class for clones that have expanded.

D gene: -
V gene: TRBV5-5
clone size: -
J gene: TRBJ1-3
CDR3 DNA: TGTGCCAGCAGCTTGGTTCTTTCAGGTTCTACTGGAAACACCATATATTTT
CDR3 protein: CASSLVLSGSTGNTIYF

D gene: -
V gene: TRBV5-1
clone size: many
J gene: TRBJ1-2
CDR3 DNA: TGCGCCAGCAGCTTGGGGGGGCCTGGGACTAACTATGGCTACACCTTC
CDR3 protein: CASSLGGPGTNYGYTF

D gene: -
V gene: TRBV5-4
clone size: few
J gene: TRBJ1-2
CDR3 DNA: TGTGCCAGCAGCTTAAGGAATTGGGGGGAGTATGGCTACACCTTC
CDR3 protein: CASSLRNWGEYGYTF

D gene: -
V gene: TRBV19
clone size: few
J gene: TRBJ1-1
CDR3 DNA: TGTGCCAGTAGTATATCAGGGTTTGGCGAAGCTTTCTTT
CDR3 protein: CASSISGFGEAFF

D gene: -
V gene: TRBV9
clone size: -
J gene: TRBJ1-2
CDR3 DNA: TGTGCCAGCAGCGGCCTTAGTGGCTACACCTTC
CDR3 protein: CASSGLSGYTF

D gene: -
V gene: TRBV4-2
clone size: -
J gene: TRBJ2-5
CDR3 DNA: TGTGCCAGCAGCCCCCGGGGTAGTGTTGAAGAGACCCAGTACTTC
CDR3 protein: CASSPRGSVEETQYF

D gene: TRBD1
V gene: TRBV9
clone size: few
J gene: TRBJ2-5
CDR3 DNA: TGTGCCAGCAGCGTGTCCGGGACAGCAAAAGAGACCCAGTACTTC
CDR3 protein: CASSVSGTAKETQYF

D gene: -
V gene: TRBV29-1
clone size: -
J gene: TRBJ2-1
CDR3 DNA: TGCAGCGTTGGTCGGGACTCCTACAATGAGCAGTTCTTC
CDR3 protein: CSVGRDSYNEQFF

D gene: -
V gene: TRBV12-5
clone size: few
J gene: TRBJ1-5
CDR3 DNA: TGTGCTAGTGGTTTGGCGTTAGACAGCCGCAATCAGCCCCAGCATTTT
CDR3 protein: CASGLALDSRNQPQHF

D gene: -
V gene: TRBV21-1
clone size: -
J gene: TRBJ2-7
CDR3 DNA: TGTGCCAGCAGCAAAGTGGGGGCACATGCCCCCTACGAGCAGTACTTC
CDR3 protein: CASSKVGAHAPYEQYF

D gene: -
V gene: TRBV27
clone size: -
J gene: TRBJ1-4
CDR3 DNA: TGTGCCAGCAGACAAACAGGGCTTGGTAATGAAAAACTGTTTTTT
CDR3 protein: CASRQTGLGNEKLFF